Listed below are T cell receptor beta chains from one sample, sequenced in a study of a mutant IDH1 vaccine in newly diagnosed glioma. The table came from immunoSEQ multiplex PCR; TCRdb's copy has only in-frame clones and leaves some out. The sample contains tens of thousands of clones, approximately 81% of which appear only once. Which antigens these TCRs recognize remains unknown. This specimen was PBMCs, taken from a glioma patient whose treatment included an IDH1 peptide vaccine. All receptors come from a man aged 25-45 years with glioma. The CDR3 runs from the conserved cysteine through the conserved F or W. A D gene is named only where the DNA matches it firmly. Expanded clones are given a class, and other clones once, few, many or no size at all.

CATRGGRIKVNQPQHF	TGTGCCACCCGGGGAGGACGGATAAAGGTCAATCAGCCCCAGCATTTT	-	TRBV19	TRBJ1-5	-
CASSSTGGYSPLHF	TGTGCCAGCAGTTCGACAGGCGGATATTCACCCCTCCACTTT	-	TRBV27	TRBJ1-6	-
CASNDLNSPLHF	TGTGCCAGCAACGATTTGAATTCACCCCTCCACTTT	-	TRBV27	TRBJ1-6	-
CASSAKRGRGSNQPQHF	TGTGCCAGCAGTGCGAAGCGGGGCAGGGGGAGCAATCAGCCCCAGCATTTT	-	TRBV28	TRBJ1-5	TRBD1
CASTEGTLRGNEQFF	TGTGCCAGCACCGAAGGGACGTTGAGGGGCAATGAGCAGTTCTTC	-	TRBV14	TRBJ2-1	-
CAISEYTGTVSNQPQHF	TGTGCCATCAGTGAGTATACAGGGACGGTGAGCAATCAGCCCCAGCATTTT	-	TRBV10-3	TRBJ1-5	-
CASSPLGQGREAFF	TGTGCCAGCTCACCTTTGGGACAGGGGAGGGAAGCTTTCTTT	-	TRBV18	TRBJ1-1	TRBD1
CASRGQQGGGQPQHF	TGCGCCAGCAGGGGGCAACAGGGGGGAGGTCAGCCCCAGCATTTT	-	TRBV4-1	TRBJ1-5	TRBD1
CASSLKRSTEAFF	TGTGCCAGCAGCTTAAAACGGAGCACTGAAGCTTTCTTT	-	TRBV7-7	TRBJ1-1	-
CASSKGQFNYGYTF	TGTGCCAGCAGCAAAGGTCAGTTTAACTATGGCTACACCTTC	-	TRBV21-1	TRBJ1-2	-
CASSYSGTAYNSPLHF	TGTGCCAGCAGTTACTCCGGGACAGCCTATAATTCACCCCTCCACTTT	-	TRBV6-5	TRBJ1-6	TRBD1
CASSYSVNTEAFF	TGTGCCAGCAGTTACTCGGTGAACACTGAAGCTTTCTTT	few	TRBV6-6	TRBJ1-1	-
CASSQVSSGGRKTQYF	TGTGCCAGCAGCCAAGTTTCCTCCGGGGGCAGGAAGACCCAGTACTTC	-	TRBV14	TRBJ2-5	-
CASSLGTGDYGYTF	TGTGCCAGCAGCCTCGGGACAGGGGACTATGGCTACACCTTC	-	TRBV7-9	TRBJ1-2	TRBD1
CASGGLGEKLFF	TGTGCCAGCGGGGGATTAGGTGAAAAACTGTTTTTT	few	TRBV7-8	TRBJ1-4	-